One and the same sample provided the 27 T cell receptor beta chains below, sequenced in a study of blood T cell repertoires in COVID-19. Libraries were prepared by immunoSEQ multiplex PCR; TCRdb keeps only in-frame clonotypes and omits some of them. The sample includes around 400,000 clones, 88% of them seen just once. The sequenced sample was PBMCs or T cells enriched from blood (not recorded which). The source of these receptors is a woman aged 18-29 years who had been exposed to COVID-19.

The chain links TRBV28 to TRBJ1-4; a possible D gene is TRBD1 (5 bases). There are 13 residues in the CDR3. CDR1 MDHEN and CDR2 SYDVKM come from the germline V gene. The V gene lost 5 bases and the J gene lost 8 bases, with 12 bases spanning the gap. CDR3 protein: CASSPSRTEKLFF. CDR3 bases: TGTGCCAGCAGTCCGAGCAGGACAGAAAAACTGTTTTTT.

The gene calls are TRBV6-4 and TRBJ2-2, with 12 bases identical to TRBD1. Germline V gene sequence: CDR1 MRHNA, CDR2 SNTAGT. With V trimmed by 4 bases and J by 7 bases, 7 bases remained unmatched. The CDR3 runs 16 residues. CDR3 amino acids: CASSASGTGGIGELFF. In nucleotides, the CDR3 is TGTGCCAGCAGTGCCTCCGGGACAGGGGGCATCGGGGAGCTGTTTTTT.

V gene TRBV28 combines with J gene TRBJ1-5, with TRBD1 matching 9 bases. The CDR3 runs to 16 residues. CDR1 is MDHEN and CDR2 is SYDVKM in the germline V gene. V trimming: 4 bases; J trimming: 6 bases; junction bases outside the gene matches: 10. CDR3 sequence reads: CASSSLVGQGTQPQHF. CDR3 DNA sequence: TGTGCCAGCAGTTCCCTTGTTGGACAGGGGACTCAGCCCCAGCATTTT.

The chain couples TRBV5-1 to TRBJ2-3; 10 bases agree with TRBD2. The CDR3 loop spans 15 amino acids. The V gene end was trimmed by 4 bases and the J gene end by 1 base; junction bases not matched to a gene: 3. Germline V gene sequence: CDR1 SGHRS, CDR2 YFSETQ. In DNA, the CDR3 is TGCGCCAGCAGCCGTGGGACTAGCGGCACAGATACGCAGTATTTT. Amino acid sequence: CASSRGTSGTDTQYF.

This chain uses TRBV11-3 with TRBJ2-5; D possibly corresponds to TRBD1 (6 bases). CDR1 SGHNT and CDR2 YENEEA come from the germline V gene. V was cut by 0 bases and J by 5 bases, with 7 bases left in between. The CDR3 consists of 13 residues. CDR3 sequence: CASSLDQGETQYF. As DNA, the CDR3 is TGTGCCAGCAGCTTAGACCAGGGGGAGACCCAGTACTTC.

The chain recombines TRBV15 with TRBJ1-4; 9 bases are a match to TRBD1. The CDR3 totals 17 residues. Germline V gene sequence: CDR1 LNHNV, CDR2 YYDKDF (reference sequence). The junction had 13 bases not matched to a gene; V was cut back by 4 bases and J by 7 bases. CDR3 in amino acids: CATSTPGQGGLGEKLFF. In DNA, the CDR3 is TGTGCCACCAGCACGCCGGGACAGGGTGGGCTCGGTGAAAAACTGTTTTTT.

This clone was recorded only once. The V and J genes are TRBV9 and TRBJ1-4, with 9 bases that match TRBD1. Germline loops: CDR1 SGDLS, CDR2 YYNGEE. The CDR3 is made up of 15 amino acids. V lost 0 bases to trimming and J lost 7 bases; unmatched junction nucleotides: 4. CDR3 sequence reads: CASSVGDRESEKLFF. The DNA for the CDR3 is TGTGCCAGCAGCGTAGGGGACAGGGAGAGTGAAAAACTGTTTTTT.

V is TRBV12-3 or TRBV12-4 and J is TRBJ1-6; perhaps TRBD1 as D (5 bases). This CDR3 is 13 amino acids long. V lost 4 bases and J 9 bases, leaving 10 bases between the germline ends. The CDR3 DNA sequence: TGTGCCAGCAGTTCAGGGTTATTTTCACCCCTCCACTTT. Translated: CASSSGLFSPLHF.

This CDR3 reads CATQRAPGTDTQYF. In DNA form, the CDR3 reads TGTGCCACCCAGAGGGCGCCAGGCACAGATACGCAGTATTTT. The chain couples TRBV6-5 to TRBJ2-3; TRBD2 is a possible D gene (5 bases). V shed 10 bases and J shed 1 base, with 15 bases lying between them. The CDR3 length is 14 residues. Germline-derived CDR1 and CDR2 are MNHEY and SVGAGI.

V gene TRBV11-2 combines with J gene TRBJ1-3; D is unresolved. The V end was cut by 2 bases, the J end by 0 bases, with 11 bases between. The CDR3 is 16 residues long. Germline V gives CDR1 SGHAT, CDR2 FQNNGV. CDR3 sequence reads: CASSLILSFSGNTIYF. The DNA for the CDR3 is TGTGCCAGCAGCTTAATTCTTTCCTTCTCTGGAAACACCATATATTTT.

The chain recombines TRBV4-2 with TRBJ1-2, with 8 nucleotides matching TRBD1. Per germline, CDR1 LGHNA and CDR2 YNFKEQ. J lost 0 bases, V lost 1 base, and 10 bases had no gene match. CDR3 length equals 18 residues. This chain's CDR3 is CASSQGTGLIGANYGYTF. Written as DNA, the CDR3 is TGTGCCAGCAGCCAAGGGACAGGGCTGATCGGGGCTAACTATGGCTACACCTTC.

The genes are TRBV19 and TRBJ2-1; D unclear. The length of the CDR3 is 13 residues. Per germline, CDR1 LNHDA and CDR2 SQIVND (reference sequence). Trimming stripped 2 bases from V and 4 bases from J, with 6 bases between. The CDR3 is CASSILKYNEQFF. CDR3 coding DNA: TGTGCCAGTAGTATACTAAAGTACAATGAGCAGTTCTTC.

The chain employs TRBV4-3 and TRBJ2-2, with D tentatively TRBD1 (6 bases). The V gene lost 1 base and the J gene lost 2 bases, with 11 bases spanning the gap. Germline-derived CDR1 and CDR2 are LGHNA and YSLEER. The CDR3 is 16 residues long. CDR3 nucleotides: TGCGCCAGCAGCCAAGGACAGGCGCTCAACACCGGGGAGCTGTTTTTT. Translated: CASSQGQALNTGELFF.

The chain couples TRBV7-2 to TRBJ1-1, with D tentatively TRBD1 (6 bases). The V end lost 0 bases, the J end lost 7 bases, and 9 bases lay between the germline ends. In germline, CDR1 is SGHTA, CDR2 FQGNSA. The CDR3 consists of 13 residues. CDR3 DNA: TGTGCCAGCAGCTTAGCAGGGGGGGGTGAAGCTTTCTTT. Translated, it gives CASSLAGGGEAFF.

This chain joins TRBV3-1 (or the pseudogene TRBV3-2) and TRBJ2-1; D is uncertain. The CDR3 has 15 amino acids. V was cut by 1 base and J by 5 bases, with 12 bases left in between. The V gene's germline CDR1 is LGHDT and CDR2 YNNKEL (reference sequence). The CDR3 region is CASSQVFRGDNEQFF. The CDR3 region has the DNA TGTGCCAGCAGCCAAGTGTTTCGAGGAGACAATGAGCAGTTCTTC.

The chain uses TRBV21-1 and TRBJ2-7; the DNA was not compared with TRBD1, the D call given in the table. TRBV21-1 is tagged as a pseudogene. The CDR3 covers 17 residues. The CDR3 sequence is CASSKTRRTGLSYEQYF. DNA of the CDR3: TGTGCCAGCAGCAAGACGAGAAGGACAGGCCTATCCTACGAGCAGTACTTC.

The V call is TRBV6-5, the J call TRBJ1-3; TRBD1 might be the D (5 bases). The CDR3 has 14 residues. V was pared by 6 bases and J by 0 bases, with 9 bases between. The germline CDR1 and CDR2 sequences are MNHEY and SVGAGI. CDR3 sequence: CASRTRASGNTIYF. Written as DNA, the CDR3 is TGTGCCAGCAGAACCAGGGCCTCTGGAAACACCATATATTTT.

This chain uses TRBV28 with TRBJ2-2; TRBD1 agrees at 7 bases. The V segment lost 2 bases and the J segment 5 bases; nucleotides outside the gene matches: 5. CDR1 and CDR2 from the germline V gene are MDHEN and SYDVKM. The CDR3 loop spans 15 amino acids. This CDR3 is CASSLRQGRTGELFF. The CDR3 nucleotides read TGTGCCAGCAGTTTACGACAGGGACGGACCGGGGAGCTGTTTTTT.

The V call is TRBV5-1, the J call TRBJ1-5; 7 bases are a match to TRBD1. The CDR3 is 15 residues long. Germline V gives CDR1 SGHRS, CDR2 YFSETQ. J lost 3 bases, V lost 0 bases, and 3 bases had no gene match. The CDR3 coding sequence is TGCGCCAGCAGCTTGGTCGGACAGGTCAATCAGCCCCAGCATTTT. This codes for CASSLVGQVNQPQHF. The whole variable domain, remainder taken from reference TRBV5-1 and TRBJ1-5, is KAGVTQTPRYLIKTRGQQVTLSCSPISGHRSVSWYQQTPGQGLQFLFEYFSETQRNKGNFPGRFSGRQFSNSRSEMNVSTLELGDSALYLCASSLVGQVNQPQHFGDGTRLSIL.

This chain uses TRBV3-1 (or the pseudogene TRBV3-2) with TRBJ2-2, with 7 bases fitting TRBD2. Trimming took 0 bases from V and 5 from J; bases not matched to a gene: 3. Per germline, CDR1 LGHDT and CDR2 YNNKEL (reference sequence). The CDR3 is 15 amino acids. CDR3 bases: TGTGCCAGCAGCCAAGAATGGACTAGGACCGGGGAGCTGTTTTTT. Its translation is CASSQEWTRTGELFF.

V gene TRBV2 combines with J gene TRBJ2-5; 9 bases line up with TRBD2. V shed 3 bases, J shed 5 bases, and the junction held 7 bases outside the gene matches. The V gene's germline CDR1 is SNHLY and CDR2 FYNNEI. The CDR3 has 15 residues. The chain's CDR3 is CASSEGTSLMETQYF. CDR3 nucleotides: TGTGCCAGCAGTGAGGGGACTAGCTTAATGGAGACCCAGTACTTC.

The genes are TRBV28 and TRBJ1-2, with 9 bases identical to TRBD1. The germline gives CDR1 MDHEN, CDR2 SYDVKM. The CDR3 consists of 14 residues. The junction had 7 bases not matched to a gene; V was cut back by 7 bases and J by 4 bases. The CDR3 region is CASTSGTGLYGYTF. DNA of the CDR3: TGTGCCAGCACTTCCGGGACAGGGCTCTATGGCTACACCTTC.

This chain uses TRBV4-3 with TRBJ1-2; 9 positions match TRBD1. The V and J ends lost 2 bases and 7 bases, in that order; junction bases with no gene match: 11. The CDR3 consists of 16 residues. Germline values: CDR1 LGHNA, CDR2 YSLEER. CDR3 sequence reads: CASSQKGTDRGSGYTF. DNA for the CDR3: TGCGCCAGCAGCCAAAAAGGCACGGACAGGGGCTCTGGCTACACCTTC.

The J gene is TRBJ2-1, the V gene TRBV7-8, with 7 nucleotides matching TRBD2. The CDR3 contains 20 residues. Germline V gene sequence: CDR1 SGHVS, CDR2 FQNEAQ. Trimming took 6 bases from V and 0 from J; bases not matched to a gene: 20. The chain's CDR3 is CASSRALGSGAPHSYNEQFF. CDR3 nucleotide sequence: TGTGCCAGCAGTAGGGCCCTGGGCAGCGGGGCTCCCCACTCCTACAATGAGCAGTTCTTC.

CDR3 in amino acids: CASANDRAPYEQYF. The CDR3 DNA reads as TGTGCCAGCGCCAATGACAGGGCCCCCTACGAGCAGTACTTC. This sequence joins TRBV28 and TRBJ2-7, with 7 bases aligning to TRBD1. CDR3 length: 14 residues. In germline, CDR1 is MDHEN, CDR2 SYDVKM. Germline trimming cut 8 bases from V and 2 bases from J; bases unmatched to any gene: 9.

This clone was seen a single time. This chain uses TRBV6-5 with TRBJ2-7, with TRBD2 identical over 14 bases. The CDR3 is 13 residues long. Germline V gene data show CDR1 as MNHEY and CDR2 as SVGAGI. With 8 bases clipped from V and 9 bases from J, the junction kept 6 bases outside the gene matches. The chain's CDR3 is CASFRTSGGTQYF. Here the CDR3 DNA reads TGTGCCAGCTTCAGGACTAGCGGGGGGACGCAGTACTTC.

The rearrangement uses TRBV6-5 and TRBJ2-7, with D maybe TRBD1 (6 bases). Germline values: CDR1 MNHEY, CDR2 SVGAGI. This CDR3 spans 13 amino acids. The ends were cut back, 8 bases at V and 0 bases at J, with 11 bases in the middle. The CDR3 coding sequence is TGTGCCAGCGAGTGGACAGCCTCCTACGAGCAGTACTTC. Translating gives CASEWTASYEQYF.